The 27 T cell receptor beta chains listed next were all sequenced from one sample in a study of naive CD8 T cells in extremely preterm neonates. Assay used: immunoSEQ multiplex PCR; TCRdb lists only in-frame clones, some missing. The sample holds about 7,900 clones, about 98% seen once. Sample: naive CD8+ T cells from blood. These TCRs come from a human donor in good health.

The V and J genes are TRBV5-1 and TRBJ1-3; 8 bases align to TRBD1. V lost 2 bases to trimming and J lost 2 bases; unmatched junction nucleotides: 9. CDR1 is SGHRS, CDR2 YFSETQ, per germline. The CDR3 is 17 amino acids. The DNA of the CDR3 is TGCGCCAGCAGCTTTGGATCTGCAGGGGGCACTGGAAACACCATATATTTT. Encoded protein: CASSFGSAGGTGNTIYF.

This clone appeared once. The chain joins TRBV6-6 to TRBJ2-1; 14 bases align to TRBD2. This CDR3 is built from 16 residues. With V trimmed by 5 bases and J by 2 bases, 2 bases remained unmatched. Germline V gene sequence: CDR1 MNHNY, CDR2 SVGAGI (reference sequence). CDR3 loop: CASSRLAGGAYNEQFF. The CDR3, as DNA: TGTGCCAGCAGTCGACTAGCGGGGGGGGCCTACAATGAGCAGTTCTTC.

The chain couples TRBV7-9 to TRBJ2-3, with 8 bases aligning to TRBD2. J lost 3 bases, V lost 3 bases, and 5 bases had no gene match. Germline V gene data show CDR1 as SEHNR and CDR2 as FQNEAQ (reference sequence). This CDR3 is 15 amino acids long. For the CDR3, the DNA is TGTGCCAGCAGCTTTCGAGCGGGAGATACAGATACGCAGTATTTT. Translating it yields CASSFRAGDTDTQYF.

The chain combines TRBV14 with TRBJ2-1; a possible D gene is TRBD1 (5 bases). The germline gives CDR1 SGHDN, CDR2 FVKESK. The CDR3 runs 12 residues. Trimming pared 4 bases from V and 5 bases from J, leaving 6 bases between. CDR3 amino acids: CASSLGDNEQFF. As DNA, the CDR3 is TGTGCCAGCAGCCTAGGGGACAATGAGCAGTTCTTC.

J is TRBJ1-5 and V is TRBV11-2; tentative D call: TRBD1 (6 bases). Germline V lookup: CDR1 SGHAT, CDR2 FQNNGV. V was clipped by 1 base and J by 6 bases, with 13 bases between them. The CDR3 contains 15 residues. The CDR3 here is CASSLGGRGIQPQHF. The CDR3 DNA is TGTGCCAGCAGCTTAGGAGGCAGGGGCATTCAGCCCCAGCATTTT.

The chain carries TRBV7-9 and TRBJ2-1; maybe TRBD1 (5 bases). Trimming shortened V by 1 base and J by 8 bases, and 15 bases separated the two germline ends. The CDR3 is 15 amino acids. CDR1 and CDR2 (germline): SEHNR, FQNEAQ (reference sequence). The CDR3 DNA sequence: TGTGCCAGCAGCTTAGTGTTGGGGCGACGCGATGAGCAGTTCTTC. Amino acid sequence: CASSLVLGRRDEQFF.

The rearrangement links TRBV5-4 to TRBJ2-5; 10 positions agree with TRBD2. CDR1 and CDR2 from the germline V gene are SGHNT and YYREEE (reference sequence). The CDR3 contains 15 residues. Trimming at V came to 5 bases and at J to 2 bases, leaving 6 bases not matched to a gene. The DNA of the CDR3 is TGTGCCAGCAGACGCCTAGCGGGGGAGCAAGAGACCCAGTACTTC. Protein product: CASRRLAGEQETQYF.

The chain is built from TRBV15 and TRBJ2-7; TRBD1 is a possible D gene (6 bases). V lost 5 bases and J lost 0, with 11 bases in between. The germline gives CDR1 LNHNV, CDR2 YYDKDF (reference sequence). The CDR3 runs 14 residues. CDR3 bases: TGTGCCACCAGCTCCCGGACAGTCTCCTACGAGCAGTACTTC. Its translation is CATSSRTVSYEQYF.

V and J are TRBV19 and TRBJ2-3; D might be TRBD1 (6 bases). Germline V gene lookup returns CDR1 LNHDA and CDR2 SQIVND (reference sequence). V was shortened by 6 bases and J by 5 bases, with 18 bases between the two germline ends. The CDR3 has 15 amino acids. CDR3 DNA: TGTGCCAGTAGCCGGACCACAGGGCCAGGAGATACGCAGTATTTT. Translated, it gives CASSRTTGPGDTQYF. The variable domain in full, completed from reference TRBV19 and TRBJ2-3, reads DGGITQSPKYLFRKEGQNVTLSCEQNLNHDAMYWYRQDPGQGLRLIYYSQIVNDFQKGDIAEGYSVSREKKESFPLTVTSAQKNPTAFYLCASSRTTGPGDTQYFGPGTRLTVL.

The CDR3 loop is CASSSLSEITDTQYF. CDR3 DNA sequence: TGTGCCAGCAGCTCTCTCAGCGAGATTACAGATACGCAGTATTTT. The chain combines TRBV7-9 with TRBJ2-3; D is undetermined. The V end was cut by 4 bases, the J end by 3 bases, with 14 bases between. The CDR3 contains 15 residues. Looked up from germline, CDR1 is SEHNR and CDR2 is FQNEAQ (reference sequence).

J is TRBJ1-2 and V is TRBV7-8; 9 nucleotides agree with TRBD1. The germline V gene has CDR1 SGHVS and CDR2 FQNEAQ. V gave up 1 base and J gave up 3 bases; unmatched junction bases: 3. This CDR3 region has 15 residues. For the CDR3, the DNA is TGTGCCAGCAGCTTAGGACAGGGGGTATACTATGGCTACACCTTC. This encodes CASSLGQGVYYGYTF.

This clone appeared once. The chain employs TRBV6-5 and TRBJ1-1, with 8 bases matching TRBD1. Germline loops: CDR1 MNHEY, CDR2 SVGAGI. V was clipped by 6 bases and J by 5 bases; unmatched bases: 8. The CDR3 has 14 amino acids. CDR3 DNA sequence: TGTGCCAGCAGATCCACGAACAGGGGGACTGAAGCTTTCTTT. Its protein product is CASRSTNRGTEAFF.

The genes are TRBV9 and TRBJ2-3, with D possibly TRBD1 on 7 matching bases. This CDR3 is 12 amino acids long. The V gene lost 3 bases and the J gene lost 6 bases, with 8 bases spanning the gap. CDR1 and CDR2 (germline): SGDLS, YYNGEE. This chain's CDR3 is CASSAGGDTQYF. CDR3 bases: TGTGCCAGCAGCGCAGGGGGGGATACGCAGTATTTT. Full variable domain (remainder filled in from reference TRBV9 and TRBJ2-3): DSGVTQTPKHLITATGQRVTLRCSPRSGDLSVYWYQQSLDQGLQFLIQYYNGEERAKGNILERFSAQQFPDLHSELNLSSLELGDSALYFCASSAGGDTQYFGPGTRLTVL.

The rearrangement joins TRBV15 to TRBJ2-4; no clear D gene. Germline assignment: CDR1 LNHNV and CDR2 YYDKDF (reference sequence). This CDR3 is built from 14 residues. V lost 5 bases, J lost 0 bases, and 8 bases lay in between. The CDR3 loop is CATSGGIAKNIQYF. As DNA, the CDR3 is TGTGCCACCAGCGGTGGCATAGCCAAAAACATTCAGTACTTC.

The chain employs TRBV6-4 and TRBJ1-1; D remains ambiguous. Between the trimmed V and J ends, which lost 0 bases and 4 bases, there was a span of 9 bases. This CDR3 spans 14 amino acids. Germline V lookup: CDR1 MRHNA, CDR2 SNTAGT. This chain's CDR3 is CASSDSGKGTEAFF. CDR3 nucleotides: TGTGCCAGCAGTGACTCCGGGAAGGGCACTGAAGCTTTCTTT.

This chain links TRBV6-5 with TRBJ1-1, with D perhaps matching TRBD1 (5 bases). CDR1 and CDR2 (germline): MNHEY, SVGAGI. The ends were cut back, 2 bases at V and 1 base at J, with 11 bases in the middle. The CDR3 has 15 amino acids. CDR3 residues: CASSYRTSPNTEAFF. The CDR3 DNA is TGTGCCAGCAGTTACCGGACATCACCGAACACTGAAGCTTTCTTT.

This chain joins TRBV27 and TRBJ2-7; TRBD1 agrees at 8 bases. Trimming took 9 bases from V and 4 from J; bases not matched to a gene: 11. CDR3 size: 14 residues. Germline loops: CDR1 MNHEY, CDR2 SMNVEV (reference sequence). The CDR3 bases are TGTGCCAGTAAAGACAGGGGCTCGGCTTACGAGCAGTACTTC. Amino acids: CASKDRGSAYEQYF.

V gene TRBV5-1 combines with J gene TRBJ2-5, with a tentative D call TRBD2 (7 bases). The germline gives CDR1 SGHRS, CDR2 YFSETQ. Trimming removed 0 bases at V and 1 base at J, with 10 bases between. The CDR3 extends over 15 amino acids. Written as DNA, the CDR3 is TGCGCCAGCAGCTTGGAGGGGGGGCTCCAAGAGACCCAGTACTTC. Its translation: CASSLEGGLQETQYF.

The chain employs TRBV18 and TRBJ2-5; a possible D gene is TRBD2 (6 bases). The germline V gene encodes CDR1 KGHSH and CDR2 LQKENI. V was shortened by 3 bases and J by 1 base, with 9 bases between the two germline ends. This CDR3 spans 14 amino acids. The CDR3 protein is CASSPVGSQETQYF. The CDR3 bases are TGTGCCAGCTCACCGGTCGGGAGCCAAGAGACCCAGTACTTC. The variable domain in full, with the rest retrieved from reference TRBV18 and TRBJ2-5, is NAGVMQNPRHLVRRRGQEARLRCSPMKGHSHVYWYRQLPEEGLKFMVYLQKENIIDESGMPKERFSAEFPKEGPSILRIQQVVRGDSAAYFCASSPVGSQETQYFGPGTRLLVL.

The chain uses TRBV27 and TRBJ2-1; D remains ambiguous. V was pared by 6 bases and J by 7 bases, with 7 bases between. The CDR3 contains 11 residues. Looked up from germline, CDR1 is MNHEY and CDR2 is SMNVEV (reference sequence). The CDR3 sequence: CASSHENEQFF. The CDR3 DNA is TGTGCCAGCAGCCATGAGAATGAGCAGTTCTTC.

The chain couples TRBV5-1 to TRBJ1-2; 8 bases match TRBD1. CDR3 length equals 15 residues. Germline assignment: CDR1 SGHRS and CDR2 YFSETQ. Germline trimming cut 6 bases from V and 3 bases from J; bases unmatched to any gene: 10. DNA for the CDR3: TGCGCCAGCACCTTTGACAGGGGCCAAGACTATGGCTACACCTTC. This gives the protein CASTFDRGQDYGYTF.

The chain couples TRBV27 to TRBJ2-4; D ambiguous. The length of the CDR3 is 16 residues. V was shortened by 5 bases and J by 0 bases, with 14 bases between the two germline ends. Germline loops: CDR1 MNHEY, CDR2 SMNVEV (reference sequence). CDR3 DNA sequence: TGTGCCAGCAGTGATTTACAGTCCAGAGCCAAAAACATTCAGTACTTC. Its protein is CASSDLQSRAKNIQYF.

This clone occurred once. The chain joins TRBV28 to TRBJ1-6, with 10 bases identical to TRBD1. Trimming at V came to 4 bases and at J to 7 bases, leaving 10 bases not matched to a gene. The germline V gene has CDR1 MDHEN and CDR2 SYDVKM. The CDR3 runs 17 residues. CDR3: CASSSDIGTGDNSPLHF. The CDR3 region has the DNA TGTGCCAGCAGTTCGGATATTGGGACAGGGGACAATTCACCCCTCCACTTT.

This clone has just one count. This chain joins TRBV27 and TRBJ2-5; TRBD2 matches 15 bases. Germline lookup yields CDR1 MNHEY and CDR2 SMNVEV (reference sequence). The CDR3 length is 15 residues. V shed 4 bases, J shed 5 bases, and the junction held 2 bases outside the gene matches. The DNA for the CDR3 is TGTGCCAGCAGTTACGGGACTAGCGGGGGGGAGACCCAGTACTTC. It translates to CASSYGTSGGETQYF.

J is TRBJ2-1 and V is TRBV4-3; D possibly corresponds to TRBD2 (5 bases). CDR3 length equals 15 residues. In germline, CDR1 is LGHNA, CDR2 YSLEER. V lost 4 bases and J lost 12, with 22 bases in between. This CDR3 is CASSPWGADHLGQFF. The CDR3 bases are TGCGCCAGCAGCCCCTGGGGAGCAGACCACTTAGGGCAGTTCTTC.

Only one count was recorded for this clone. V and J are TRBV7-8 and TRBJ2-3; 9 bases line up with TRBD2. Trimming cost V 5 bases and J 4 bases; bases outside gene matches: 16. CDR1 and CDR2 (germline): SGHVS, FQNEAQ. This CDR3 contains 18 residues. The CDR3 loop reads CASSAGVERGVYADTQYF. CDR3 bases: TGTGCCAGCAGCGCAGGTGTTGAGCGGGGGGTATACGCAGATACGCAGTATTTT.

This clone showed up just once. The chain combines TRBV6-5 with TRBJ2-2; D might be TRBD1 (6 bases). Germline CDR1 MNHEY, CDR2 SVGAGI. V dropped 10 bases and J dropped 5 bases, with 17 bases sitting between them. CDR3 length: 14 residues. The CDR3 sequence: CATAEQGGTGELFF. For the CDR3, the DNA is TGTGCCACCGCCGAACAGGGTGGAACCGGGGAGCTGTTTTTT.